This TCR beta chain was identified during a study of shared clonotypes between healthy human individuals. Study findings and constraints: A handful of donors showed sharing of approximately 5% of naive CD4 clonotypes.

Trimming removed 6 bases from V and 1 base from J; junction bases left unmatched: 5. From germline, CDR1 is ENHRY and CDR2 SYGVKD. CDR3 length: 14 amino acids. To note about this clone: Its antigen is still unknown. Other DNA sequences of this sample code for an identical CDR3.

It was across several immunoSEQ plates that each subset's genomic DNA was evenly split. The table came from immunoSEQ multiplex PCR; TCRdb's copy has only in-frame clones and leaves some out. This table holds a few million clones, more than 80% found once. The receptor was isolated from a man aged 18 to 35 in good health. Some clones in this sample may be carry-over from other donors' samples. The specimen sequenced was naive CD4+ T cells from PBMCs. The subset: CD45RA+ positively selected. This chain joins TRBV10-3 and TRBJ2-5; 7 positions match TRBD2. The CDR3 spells CAISAGTTQETQYF. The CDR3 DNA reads TGTGCCATCAGCGCGGGGACTACCCAAGAGACCCAGTACTTC.